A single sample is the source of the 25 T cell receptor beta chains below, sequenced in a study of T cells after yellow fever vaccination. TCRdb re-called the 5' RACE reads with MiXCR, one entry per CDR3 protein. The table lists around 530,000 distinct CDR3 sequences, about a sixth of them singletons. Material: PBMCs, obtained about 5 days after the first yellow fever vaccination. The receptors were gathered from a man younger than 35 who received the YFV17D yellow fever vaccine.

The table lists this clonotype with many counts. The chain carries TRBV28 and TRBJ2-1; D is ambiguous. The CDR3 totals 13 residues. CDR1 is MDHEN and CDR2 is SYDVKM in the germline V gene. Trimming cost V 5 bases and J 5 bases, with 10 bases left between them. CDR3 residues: CASSLVGNNEQFF. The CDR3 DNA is TGTGCCAGCAGTCTGGTGGGAAACAATGAGCAGTTCTTC.

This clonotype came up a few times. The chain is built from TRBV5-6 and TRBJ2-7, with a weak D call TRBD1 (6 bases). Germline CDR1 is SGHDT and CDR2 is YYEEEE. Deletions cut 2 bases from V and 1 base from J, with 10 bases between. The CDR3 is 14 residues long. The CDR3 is CASSFPTGSYEQYF. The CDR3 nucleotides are TGTGCCAGCAGCTTCCCCACAGGGTCCTACGAGCAGTACTTC.

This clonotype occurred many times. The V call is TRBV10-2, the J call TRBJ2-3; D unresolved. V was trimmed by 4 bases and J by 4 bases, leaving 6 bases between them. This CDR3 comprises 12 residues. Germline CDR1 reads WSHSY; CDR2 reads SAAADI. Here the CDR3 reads CASSVRADTQYF. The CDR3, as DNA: TGCGCCAGCAGTGTCCGGGCAGATACGCAGTATTTT.

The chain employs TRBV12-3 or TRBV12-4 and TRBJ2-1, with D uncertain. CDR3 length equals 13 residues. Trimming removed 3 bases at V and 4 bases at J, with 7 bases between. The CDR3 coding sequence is TGTGCCAGCAGTTTTAAGGGTTACAATGAGCAGTTCTTC. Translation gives CASSFKGYNEQFF.

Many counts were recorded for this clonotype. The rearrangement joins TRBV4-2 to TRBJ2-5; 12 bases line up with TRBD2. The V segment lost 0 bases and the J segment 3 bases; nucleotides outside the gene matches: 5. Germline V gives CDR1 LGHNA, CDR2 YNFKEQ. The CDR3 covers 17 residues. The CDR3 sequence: CASSQELAGGVEETQYF. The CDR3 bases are TGTGCCAGCAGCCAAGAACTAGCGGGGGGAGTTGAAGAGACCCAGTACTTC.

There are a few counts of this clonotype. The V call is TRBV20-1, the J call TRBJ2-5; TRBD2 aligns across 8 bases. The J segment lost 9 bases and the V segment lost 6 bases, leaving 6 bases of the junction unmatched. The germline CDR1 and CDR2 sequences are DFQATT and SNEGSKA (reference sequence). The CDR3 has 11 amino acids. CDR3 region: CSARGGGAQYF. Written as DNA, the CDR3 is TGCAGTGCCCGGGGGGGCGGCGCCCAGTACTTC.

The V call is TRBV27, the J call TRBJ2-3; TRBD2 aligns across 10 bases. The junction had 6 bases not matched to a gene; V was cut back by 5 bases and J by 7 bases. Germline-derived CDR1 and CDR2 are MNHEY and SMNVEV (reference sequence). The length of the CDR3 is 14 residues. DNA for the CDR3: TGTGCCAGCAGTGCAGCGGGGGGGCTTAATACGCAGTATTTT. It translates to CASSAAGGLNTQYF.

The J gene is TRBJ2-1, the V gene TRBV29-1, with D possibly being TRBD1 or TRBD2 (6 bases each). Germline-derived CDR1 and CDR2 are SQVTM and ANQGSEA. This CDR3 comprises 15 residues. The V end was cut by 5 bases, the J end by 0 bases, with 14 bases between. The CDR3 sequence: CSVNGGSNSYNEQFF. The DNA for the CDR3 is TGCAGCGTTAACGGGGGCTCAAACTCCTACAATGAGCAGTTCTTC.

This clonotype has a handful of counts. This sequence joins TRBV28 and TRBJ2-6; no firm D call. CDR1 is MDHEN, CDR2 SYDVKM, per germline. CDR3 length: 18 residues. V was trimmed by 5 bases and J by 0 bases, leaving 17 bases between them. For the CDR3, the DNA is TGTGCCAGCAGTCCCCCCGGCAGGAGTTACTCTGGGGCCAACGTCCTGACTTTC. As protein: CASSPPGRSYSGANVLTF. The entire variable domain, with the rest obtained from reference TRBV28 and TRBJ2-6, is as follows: DVKVTQSSRYLVKRTGEKVFLECVQDMDHENMFWYRQDPGLGLRLIYFSYDVKMKEKGDIPEGYSVSREKKERFSLILESASTNQTSMYLCASSPPGRSYSGANVLTFGAGSRLTVL.

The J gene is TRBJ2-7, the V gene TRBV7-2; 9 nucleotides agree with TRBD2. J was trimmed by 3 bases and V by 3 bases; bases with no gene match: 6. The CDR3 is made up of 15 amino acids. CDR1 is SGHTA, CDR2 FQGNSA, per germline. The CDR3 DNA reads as TGTGCCAGCAGCTTCTTCGCGGGAGGGTACTACGAGCAGTACTTC. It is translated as CASSFFAGGYYEQYF.

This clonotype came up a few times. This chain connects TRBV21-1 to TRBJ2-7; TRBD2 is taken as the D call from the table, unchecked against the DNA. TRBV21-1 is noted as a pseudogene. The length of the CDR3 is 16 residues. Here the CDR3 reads CASTKGNSGASYEQYF. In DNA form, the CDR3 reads TGTGCCAGCACCAAAGGGAATAGCGGGGCCTCCTACGAGCAGTACTTC.

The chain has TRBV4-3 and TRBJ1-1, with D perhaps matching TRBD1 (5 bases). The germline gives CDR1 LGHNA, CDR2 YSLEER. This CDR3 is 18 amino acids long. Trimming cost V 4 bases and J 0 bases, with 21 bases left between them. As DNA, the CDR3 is TGCGCCAGCAGCCTGTCACCGACAGTAGCCCTTATGAACACTGAAGCTTTCTTT. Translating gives CASSLSPTVALMNTEAFF.

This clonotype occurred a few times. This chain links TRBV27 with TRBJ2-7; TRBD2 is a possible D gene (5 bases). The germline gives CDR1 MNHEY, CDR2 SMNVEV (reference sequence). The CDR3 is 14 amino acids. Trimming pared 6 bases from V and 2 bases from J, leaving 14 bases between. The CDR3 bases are TGTGCCAGCAGCCGGGGTCCTTTAACCTACGAGCAGTACTTC. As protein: CASSRGPLTYEQYF.

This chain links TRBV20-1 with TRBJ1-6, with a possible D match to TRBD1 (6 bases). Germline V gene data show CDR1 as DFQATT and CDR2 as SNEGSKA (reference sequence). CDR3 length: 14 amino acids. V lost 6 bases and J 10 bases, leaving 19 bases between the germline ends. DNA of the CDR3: TGCAGTGCCCCGTCTCAGGGGTATGGGTCACCCCTCCACTTT. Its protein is CSAPSQGYGSPLHF.

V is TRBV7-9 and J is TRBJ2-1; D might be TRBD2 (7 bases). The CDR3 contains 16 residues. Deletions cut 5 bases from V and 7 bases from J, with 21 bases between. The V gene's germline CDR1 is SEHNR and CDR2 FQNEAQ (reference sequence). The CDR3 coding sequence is TGTGCCAGCAGCCCCCGGCAAGGGGGGAGGGGGAATGAGCAGTTCTTC. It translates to CASSPRQGGRGNEQFF.

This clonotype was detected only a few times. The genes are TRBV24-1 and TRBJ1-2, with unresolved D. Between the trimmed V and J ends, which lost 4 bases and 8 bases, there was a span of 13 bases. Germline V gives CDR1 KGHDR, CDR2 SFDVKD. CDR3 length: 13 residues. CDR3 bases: TGTGCCACCAGTGACTCGACCTATGGGGGCTACACCTTC. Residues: CATSDSTYGGYTF.

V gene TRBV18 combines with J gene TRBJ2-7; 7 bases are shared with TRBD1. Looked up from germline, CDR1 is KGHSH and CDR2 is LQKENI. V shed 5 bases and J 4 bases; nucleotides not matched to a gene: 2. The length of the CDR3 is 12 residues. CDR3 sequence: CASSSTGYEQYV. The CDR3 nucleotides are TGTGCCAGCTCATCGACAGGGTACGAGCAGTACGTC.

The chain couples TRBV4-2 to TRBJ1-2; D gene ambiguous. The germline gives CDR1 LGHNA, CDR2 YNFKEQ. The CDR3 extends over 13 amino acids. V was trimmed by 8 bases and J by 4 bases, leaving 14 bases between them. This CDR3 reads CASGPGILYGYTF. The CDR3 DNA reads TGTGCCAGCGGCCCCGGGATCCTCTATGGCTACACCTTC.

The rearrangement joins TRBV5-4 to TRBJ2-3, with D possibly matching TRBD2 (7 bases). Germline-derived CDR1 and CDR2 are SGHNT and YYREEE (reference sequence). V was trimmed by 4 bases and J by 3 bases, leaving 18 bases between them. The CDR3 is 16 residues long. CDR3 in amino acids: CASSHGGGALTDTQYF. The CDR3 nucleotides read TGTGCCAGCAGCCATGGGGGGGGGGCTCTGACAGATACGCAGTATTTT.

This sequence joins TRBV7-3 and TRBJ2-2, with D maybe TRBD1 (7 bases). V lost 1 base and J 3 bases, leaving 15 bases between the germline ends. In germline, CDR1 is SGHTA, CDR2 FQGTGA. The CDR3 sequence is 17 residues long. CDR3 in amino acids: CASSLSGGTAYTGELFF. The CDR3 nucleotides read TGTGCCAGCAGCTTAAGTGGGGGGACAGCGTACACCGGGGAGCTGTTTTTT.

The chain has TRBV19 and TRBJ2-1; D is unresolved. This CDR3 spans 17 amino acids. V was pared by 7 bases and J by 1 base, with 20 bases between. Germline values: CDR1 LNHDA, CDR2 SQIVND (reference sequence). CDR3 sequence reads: CASTSGPPLGSYNEQFF. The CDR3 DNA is TGTGCCAGTACTTCCGGACCGCCCCTTGGGTCCTACAATGAGCAGTTCTTC.

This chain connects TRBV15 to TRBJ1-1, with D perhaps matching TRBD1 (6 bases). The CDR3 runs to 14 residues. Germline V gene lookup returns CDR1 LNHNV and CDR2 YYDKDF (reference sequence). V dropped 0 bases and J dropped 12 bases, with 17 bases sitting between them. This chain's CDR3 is CATSRDAATGKTFF. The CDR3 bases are TGTGCCACCAGCAGAGATGCGGCTACAGGGAAAACTTTCTTT.

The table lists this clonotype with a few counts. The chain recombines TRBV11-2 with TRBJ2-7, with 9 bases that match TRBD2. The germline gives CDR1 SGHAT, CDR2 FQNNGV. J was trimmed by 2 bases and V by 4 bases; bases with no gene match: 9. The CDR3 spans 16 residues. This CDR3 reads CASSSDPSGATYEQYF. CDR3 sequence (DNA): TGTGCCAGCAGCTCGGATCCTAGCGGGGCCACCTACGAGCAGTACTTC.

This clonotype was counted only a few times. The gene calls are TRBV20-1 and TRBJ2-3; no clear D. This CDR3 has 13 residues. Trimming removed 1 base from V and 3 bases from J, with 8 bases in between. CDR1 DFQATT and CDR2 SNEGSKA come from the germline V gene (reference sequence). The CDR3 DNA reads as TGCAGTGCTAGAGCTTGGGTGACAGATACGCAGTATTTT. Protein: CSARAWVTDTQYF.

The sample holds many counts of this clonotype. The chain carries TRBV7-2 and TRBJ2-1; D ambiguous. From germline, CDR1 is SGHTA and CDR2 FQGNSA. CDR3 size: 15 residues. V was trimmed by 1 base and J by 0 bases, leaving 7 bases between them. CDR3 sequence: CASSLVVSSYNEQFF. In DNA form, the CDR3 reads TGTGCCAGCAGCTTAGTTGTGAGCTCCTACAATGAGCAGTTCTTC.